Sequencing of this TCR beta chain was carried out in a study of blood T cell repertoires in COVID-19. As for the study in general: PBMCs, B-cell-depleted T cells, or T cells were the source of the cDNA or gDNA that made up the material.

Profiled with immunoSEQ multiplex PCR; TCRdb holds only in-frame clones, not every one. The table records around 200,000 clones, around 80% of them present only once. V was shortened by 4 bases and J by 1 base, with 10 bases between the two germline ends. The CDR3 is made up of 14 amino acids. CDR1 is ENHRY, CDR2 SYGVKD, per germline. The receptor comes from a woman aged 50 to 65 with acute or convalescent COVID-19. The sample taken for sequencing was peripheral blood. The chain has TRBV10-3 and TRBJ1-1; no reliable D call. The CDR3 region is CAISVDIENTEAFF. CDR3 DNA: TGTGCCATCAGTGTTGACATCGAGAACACTGAAGCTTTCTTT.